The 25 T cell receptor beta chains in this list originate from one sample, sequenced in a study of Ad26.COV2.S vaccination and SARS-CoV-2 variants. Data came from immunoSEQ multiplex PCR; TCRdb stores just in-frame clones and leaves some out. The sample includes fewer than 900,000 clones, about 89% seen only once; the top ten take about 1.5%. Treatment given: 19 received Ad26.COV2.S at low or high dose, single or two shots; 5 received placebo; per-sample allocation not given. After the first vaccine or placebo injection, samples were drawn on day 63. The sample was peripheral blood, taken in a trial of Ad26.COV2.S vaccine versus placebo. Receptors were obtained from a person between 18 and 65 years old who received the Ad26.COV2.S COVID-19 vaccine or a placebo.

The gene calls are TRBV10-3 and TRBJ1-5; unclear D gene. The CDR3 loop spans 14 amino acids. The V gene lost 2 bases and the J gene lost 8 bases, with 13 bases spanning the gap. In germline, CDR1 is ENHRY, CDR2 SYGVKD. DNA of the CDR3: TGTGCCATCAGTGAGACGGGAACGACTGAGCCCCAGCATTTT. It specifies CAISETGTTEPQHF.

This chain connects TRBV20-1 to TRBJ1-5, with unresolved D. The germline gives CDR1 DFQATT, CDR2 SNEGSKA (reference sequence). Deletions cut 3 bases from V and 4 bases from J, with 10 bases between. The CDR3 runs to 13 residues. The CDR3 spells CSASYPPNQPQHF. Here the CDR3 DNA reads TGCAGTGCTAGTTATCCCCCGAATCAGCCCCAGCATTTT.

In the case of this clone: Other DNA sequences from this sample encode an identical CDR3 as well. The V and J genes are TRBV5-4 and TRBJ2-1; 9 bases map to TRBD2. The CDR3 totals 16 residues. The V gene's germline CDR1 is SGHNT and CDR2 YYREEE (reference sequence). Trimming took 0 bases from V and 5 from J; bases not matched to a gene: 6. Here the CDR3 DNA reads TGTGCCAGCAGCTTGGGCGGGCTAGCGGGGAACAATGAGCAGTTCTTC. Protein product: CASSLGGLAGNNEQFF. The full variable domain, its missing parts supplied by reference TRBV5-4 and TRBJ2-1, is ETGVTQSPTHLIKTRGQQVTLRCSSQSGHNTVSWYQQALGQGPQFIFQYYREEENGRGNFPPRFSGLQFPNYSSELNVNALELDDSALYLCASSLGGLAGNNEQFFGPGTRLTVL.

The chain joins TRBV6-1 to TRBJ1-5, with D maybe TRBD1 (5 bases). V lost 1 base and J lost 5, with 12 bases in between. The CDR3 length is 15 residues. Germline CDR1 and CDR2: MNHNS and SASEGT. DNA for the CDR3: TGTGCCAGCAGTGAAGGGGGAGGGGAGTATCAGCCCCAGCATTTT. It translates to CASSEGGGEYQPQHF.

This chain links TRBV12-3 or TRBV12-4 with TRBJ2-7; D not resolved. Trimming removed 3 bases at V and 2 bases at J, with 8 bases between. The CDR3 has 13 residues. CDR3 in amino acids: CASSLRSAYEQYF. The CDR3 region has the DNA TGTGCCAGCAGTTTGCGGTCGGCCTACGAGCAGTACTTC.

This clone appeared a few times. The rearrangement links TRBV14 to TRBJ2-3, with 9 bases aligning to TRBD2. The J segment lost 2 bases and the V segment lost 4 bases, leaving 7 bases of the junction unmatched. This CDR3 has 16 residues. Germline CDR1 is SGHDN and CDR2 is FVKESK. CDR3 DNA sequence: TGTGCCAGCAGCCCGCTCGGGACTAGCTTCACAGATACGCAGTATTTT. This encodes CASSPLGTSFTDTQYF.

The chain is built from TRBV18 and TRBJ2-7; no reliable D call. Germline V gene lookup returns CDR1 KGHSH and CDR2 LQKENI. V shed 3 bases and J shed 2 bases, with 11 bases lying between them. The CDR3 has 14 amino acids. This CDR3 reads CASSPVVNTYEQYF. The CDR3 region has the DNA TGTGCCAGCTCACCTGTAGTGAACACCTACGAGCAGTACTTC.

This chain connects TRBV30 to TRBJ2-2; D might be TRBD1 or TRBD2, each matching 5 bases. V lost 2 bases and J lost 0, with 7 bases in between. The CDR3 runs to 14 residues. Germline-derived CDR1 and CDR2 are GTSNPN and SVGIG (reference sequence). CDR3 in amino acids: CAWSRDANTGELFF. The CDR3 bases are TGTGCCTGGAGTAGGGACGCGAACACCGGGGAGCTGTTTTTT.

The chain links TRBV19 to TRBJ1-5; 9 nucleotides align to TRBD1. With V trimmed by 5 bases and J by 5 bases, 10 bases remained unmatched. The CDR3 sequence is 16 residues long. The germline V gene has CDR1 LNHDA and CDR2 SQIVND (reference sequence). The CDR3 sequence is CASSPGTGIGDQPQHF. CDR3 nucleotide sequence: TGTGCCAGTAGTCCTGGGACAGGGATAGGGGATCAGCCCCAGCATTTT. Full variable domain (remainder filled in from reference TRBV19 and TRBJ1-5): DGGITQSPKYLFRKEGQNVTLSCEQNLNHDAMYWYRQDPGQGLRLIYYSQIVNDFQKGDIAEGYSVSREKKESFPLTVTSAQKNPTAFYLCASSPGTGIGDQPQHFGDGTRLSIL.

Regarding this clone: Mismatch with germline at one junction end may stem from a read error. The chain couples TRBV11-2 to TRBJ2-1, with 16 bases matching TRBD2. From germline, CDR1 is SGHAT and CDR2 FQNNGV. The CDR3 runs to 17 residues. The CDR3 DNA sequence: TGTGCCAGCAGGGGTGGGACTAGCGGGAGGGCCTATAATGAGCAGTTCTTC. It translates to CASRGGTSGRAYNEQFF.

This rearrangement joins TRBV5-4 to TRBJ1-2, with D tentatively TRBD1 (6 bases). CDR1 is SGHNT, CDR2 YYREEE, per germline (reference sequence). This CDR3 is 15 amino acids long. Trimming took off 0 bases at V and 4 bases at J, with 13 bases between the two ends. The CDR3 DNA reads TGTGCCAGCAGCTTGGGACAGGTTGGTTCCTATGGCTACACCTTC. It translates to CASSLGQVGSYGYTF.

The genes are TRBV11-3 and TRBJ2-2, with 7 bases fitting TRBD1. The trim removed 5 bases at V and 6 bases at J, leaving 12 bases unmatched. Germline values: CDR1 SGHNT, CDR2 YENEEA. This CDR3 spans 16 amino acids. The CDR3 loop reads CASSRLGQDLPGELFF. For the CDR3, the DNA is TGTGCCAGCAGCCGCCTAGGACAGGATTTACCCGGGGAGCTGTTTTTT.

The chain links TRBV24-1 to TRBJ2-5; the D gene could be TRBD1 or TRBD2 (5 bases each). Germline assignment: CDR1 KGHDR and CDR2 SFDVKD. The CDR3 has 15 residues. The V gene lost 4 bases and the J gene lost 5 bases, with 16 bases spanning the gap. The CDR3 reads CATSESGTVSETQYF. In DNA form, the CDR3 reads TGTGCCACCAGTGAATCAGGGACCGTATCGGAGACCCAGTACTTC.

Remarks on this clone: A far larger clone differs by one base, so this is likely a read error. The genes are TRBV11-2 and TRBJ1-6; D gene uncertain. V lost 0 bases and J lost 0, with 3 bases in between. Germline CDR1 is SGHAT and CDR2 is FQNNGV. The CDR3 has 15 amino acids. The CDR3, as DNA: TGTGCCAGCAGCTTAGAGAGCTCCTATAATTCACCCCTCCACTTT. Its translation is CASSLESSYNSPLHF.

The CDR3 DNA reads as TGTGCCACGGGACAGGCCTACAATGAGCAGTTCTTC. It translates to CATGQAYNEQFF. The chain has TRBV24-1 and TRBJ2-1; 8 positions agree with TRBD1. The length of the CDR3 is 12 residues. CDR1 and CDR2 (germline): KGHDR, SFDVKD. With 10 bases clipped from V and 2 bases from J, the junction kept 0 bases outside the gene matches.

The chain is built from TRBV12-3 or TRBV12-4 and TRBJ1-2, with a tentative D call TRBD1 (5 bases). The CDR3 totals 11 residues. Trimming took 6 bases from V and 8 from J, leaving 10 bases between them. The CDR3 nucleotides read TGTGCCAGCAGCCCAGGGCGAGGCTACACCTTC. It specifies CASSPGRGYTF.

The genes are TRBV7-3 and TRBJ2-1; D gene ambiguous. The CDR3 has 16 amino acids. Germline values: CDR1 SGHTA, CDR2 FQGTGA. V shed 2 bases and J shed 0 bases, with 11 bases lying between them. CDR3 DNA: TGTGCCAGCAGCTTAGGCGGACGAAGCTCCTACAATGAGCAGTTCTTC. It translates to CASSLGGRSSYNEQFF. Based on the CDR3 plus reference TRBV7-3 and TRBJ2-1, the full variable domain is GAGVSQTPSNKVTEKGKYVELRCDPISGHTALYWYRQSLGQGPEFLIYFQGTGAADDSGLPNDRFFAVRPEGSVSTLKIQRTERGDSAVYLCASSLGGRSSYNEQFFGPGTRLTVL.

V is TRBV5-1 and J is TRBJ2-5, with TRBD1 matching over 8 bases. CDR1 is SGHRS, CDR2 YFSETQ, per germline. This CDR3 is 15 amino acids long. Trimming took 3 bases from V and 5 from J; bases not matched to a gene: 9. The CDR3 sequence: CASSSGQGGRETQYF. The CDR3 nucleotides read TGCGCCAGCAGCTCCGGACAGGGCGGTCGGGAGACCCAGTACTTC.

This clone was seen only a few times. The chain links TRBV10-3 to TRBJ1-5, with unresolved D. Germline V gene lookup returns CDR1 ENHRY and CDR2 SYGVKD. The ends were cut back, 0 bases at V and 0 bases at J, with 6 bases in the middle. This CDR3 comprises 15 residues. The chain's CDR3 is CAISESLGSNQPQHF. The DNA of the CDR3 is TGTGCCATCAGTGAGTCGCTAGGTAGCAATCAGCCCCAGCATTTT.

The rearrangement uses TRBV4-3 and TRBJ1-2; D possibly corresponds to TRBD1 (6 bases). Between the trimmed V and J ends, which lost 3 bases and 4 bases, there was a span of 15 bases. This CDR3 contains 15 residues. Per germline, CDR1 LGHNA and CDR2 YSLEER. CDR3 sequence reads: CASSHSGAGGYGYTF. CDR3 DNA sequence: TGCGCCAGCAGCCACTCAGGGGCCGGGGGCTATGGCTACACCTTC.

This chain uses TRBV7-2 with TRBJ2-2, with 7 bases matching TRBD2. The germline V gene has CDR1 SGHTA and CDR2 FQGNSA. The CDR3 loop spans 16 amino acids. The junction had 9 bases not matched to a gene; V was cut back by 5 bases and J by 3 bases. The CDR3 bases are TGTGCCAGCAGCCAAGGGGCGGGAGTTTACACCGGGGAGCTGTTTTTT. Translated: CASSQGAGVYTGELFF. The full variable domain, in which reference TRBV7-2 and TRBJ2-2 provide the parts outside the CDR3, is GAGVSQSPSNKVTEKGKDVELRCDPISGHTALYWYRQSLGQGLEFLIYFQGNSAPDKSGLPSDRFSAERTGGSVSTLTIQRTQQEDSAVYLCASSQGAGVYTGELFFGEGSRLTVL.

V is TRBV18 and J is TRBJ1-4; TRBD1 agrees at 9 bases. CDR1 and CDR2 from the germline V gene are KGHSH and LQKENI. V dropped 4 bases and J dropped 7; count of bases not matched to a gene: 4. The CDR3 totals 14 residues. CDR3 coding DNA: TGTGCCAGCTCACAAGGACAGGGGCCTGAAAAACTGTTTTTT. Translating it yields CASSQGQGPEKLFF.

The V and J genes are TRBV19 and TRBJ1-4; D is uncertain. CDR1 and CDR2 (germline): LNHDA, SQIVND (reference sequence). The V and J ends lost 10 bases and 4 bases respectively, with 13 bases between them. This CDR3 comprises 13 residues. The CDR3 bases are TGTGCCACCAGGACCGCTATTAATGAAAAACTGTTTTTT. Encoded protein: CATRTAINEKLFF. Combining the CDR3 with reference TRBV19 and TRBJ1-4 gives the whole variable domain DGGITQSPKYLFRKEGQNVTLSCEQNLNHDAMYWYRQDPGQGLRLIYYSQIVNDFQKGDIAEGYSVSREKKESFPLTVTSAQKNPTAFYLCATRTAINEKLFFGSGTQLSVL.

This clone was found a few times. The chain uses TRBV18 and TRBJ1-2; 8 bases are shared with TRBD1. The CDR3 is 13 amino acids. The trim removed 3 bases at V and 6 bases at J, leaving 3 bases unmatched. The germline V gene encodes CDR1 KGHSH and CDR2 LQKENI. CDR3 sequence (DNA): TGTGCCAGCTCACCCGGACAGGGAGATGGCTACACCTTC. This encodes CASSPGQGDGYTF. Full variable domain (missing parts from reference TRBV18 and TRBJ1-2): NAGVMQNPRHLVRRRGQEARLRCSPMKGHSHVYWYRQLPEEGLKFMVYLQKENIIDESGMPKERFSAEFPKEGPSILRIQQVVRGDSAAYFCASSPGQGDGYTFGSGTRLTVV.

This chain uses TRBV5-4 with TRBJ2-7, with TRBD1 matching over 7 bases. The CDR3 consists of 17 residues. Looked up from germline, CDR1 is SGHNT and CDR2 is YYREEE (reference sequence). J was trimmed by 4 bases and V by 3 bases; bases with no gene match: 16. In DNA form, the CDR3 reads TGTGCCAGCAGCTCGCTCAAAACGACAGGGTTGTTATACGAGCAGTACTTC. As protein: CASSSLKTTGLLYEQYF.